The following is a TCR beta chain sequence with its context. TCRdb's copy holds only in-frame clones and misses some; the assay was immunoSEQ multiplex PCR. The data hold roughly 100,000 clones, with about nine tenths observed a single time. These data come from a study of blood T cell repertoires in COVID-19. Study information: The study drew acute and convalescent COVID-19 samples from the United States, Italy and Spain. T cells, B-cell-depleted T cells, or PBMCs provided the cDNA or gDNA that served as material.

Sample: peripheral blood. This receptor was identified in a man between 18 and 35 years old with acute or convalescent COVID-19.

The chain's CDR3 is CATGTGKGAGELFF. The DNA for the CDR3 is TGTGCCACAGGGACAGGGAAGGGTGCCGGGGAGCTGTTTTTT. V is TRBV24-1 and J is TRBJ2-2; 9 bases align to TRBD1. CDR3 size: 14 residues. V gave up 10 bases and J gave up 6 bases; unmatched junction bases: 8. The germline gives CDR1 KGHDR, CDR2 SFDVKD.